A selection of T cell receptor beta chains follows, all from one sample in a study of cytomegalovirus exposure and HLA in healthy donors. Assay: immunoSEQ multiplex PCR; the TCRdb copy retains only in-frame clones and omits some. The sample holds about 91,000 clones, around nine tenths seen once. Sequencing was done on a sample of PBMCs. These receptors all come from a man between 25 and 39 years old in good health and CMV-seropositive. Each CDR3 is given with its conserved first and last residue. The order of the fields is D gene, J gene, V gene, clone size, CDR3 DNA, CDR3 protein. A D gene is named only where the DNA matches it firmly. Clone size is given for some rows only: seen once, a few or many times, or a class if the clone is expanded.

d_call: NA; j_call: TRBJ2-2; v_call: TRBV4-2; clone_size: NA; cdr3_nt: TGTGCCAGCAGCCAGGTTTGGCGGGAAGGCGGGGAGCTGTTTTTT; cdr3_aa: CASSQVWREGGELFF
d_call: TRBD1; j_call: TRBJ2-5; v_call: TRBV11-2; clone_size: once; cdr3_nt: TGTGCCAGCAGCTTAACCGGGACAGGGGGCCTGGAGGAGACCCAGTACTTC; cdr3_aa: CASSLTGTGGLEETQYF
d_call: TRBD1; j_call: TRBJ2-3; v_call: TRBV7-9; clone_size: NA; cdr3_nt: TGTGCCAGCAGCCCTAGGGGGGGACAGGGAACAGATACGCAGTATTTT; cdr3_aa: CASSPRGGQGTDTQYF
d_call: NA; j_call: TRBJ2-5; v_call: TRBV28; clone_size: NA; cdr3_nt: TGTGCCAGCAGTTTTGAGCTAGCTCGGGAGTCGGAGACCCAGTACTTC; cdr3_aa: CASSFELARESETQYF
d_call: NA; j_call: TRBJ2-1; v_call: TRBV7-9; clone_size: NA; cdr3_nt: TGTGCCAGCAGCTTAGGAGGACAGCTCTCCTACAATGAGCAGTTCTTC; cdr3_aa: CASSLGGQLSYNEQFF
d_call: NA; j_call: TRBJ2-1; v_call: TRBV15; clone_size: NA; cdr3_nt: TGTGCCACCACAGGCGGAGGGAGCTCCTACAATGAGCAGTTCTTC; cdr3_aa: CATTGGGSSYNEQFF
d_call: TRBD2; j_call: TRBJ2-1; v_call: TRBV9; clone_size: NA; cdr3_nt: TGTGCCAGCAGCGTAGCTCCTAGCGGGGGATGGAATGAGCAGTTCTTC; cdr3_aa: CASSVAPSGGWNEQFF
d_call: NA; j_call: TRBJ2-1; v_call: TRBV5-1; clone_size: once; cdr3_nt: TGCGCCAGCAGCTTGGAAGGGGACTTCGGCAATGAGCAGTTCTTC; cdr3_aa: CASSLEGDFGNEQFF
d_call: NA; j_call: TRBJ1-1; v_call: TRBV5-1; clone_size: NA; cdr3_nt: TGCGCCAGCAGCGTTACAGAGAACACTGAAGCTTTCTTT; cdr3_aa: CASSVTENTEAFF
d_call: NA; j_call: TRBJ2-3; v_call: TRBV2; clone_size: NA; cdr3_nt: TGTGCCACCAGGCAGGGGGATACGCAGTATTTT; cdr3_aa: CATRQGDTQYF
d_call: TRBD2; j_call: TRBJ2-7; v_call: TRBV7-9; clone_size: NA; cdr3_nt: TGTTCCAGCAGCTTAGATGTAACTAGCGGGATGCGGGAGCAGTACTTC; cdr3_aa: CSSSLDVTSGMREQYF
d_call: NA; j_call: TRBJ2-7; v_call: TRBV14; clone_size: NA; cdr3_nt: TGTGCCAGCAGCCCCGGCTACGAGCAGTACTTC; cdr3_aa: CASSPGYEQYF
d_call: TRBD1; j_call: TRBJ2-7; v_call: TRBV7-9; clone_size: NA; cdr3_nt: TGTGCCAGCAGCCCCCATAGGACAGGGACGAAGGAGCCTAGCTTC; cdr3_aa: CASSPHRTGTKEPSF
d_call: NA; j_call: TRBJ2-1; v_call: TRBV7-8; clone_size: few; cdr3_nt: TGTGCCAGCGGGCAATCGGTCTACAATGAGCAGTTCTTC; cdr3_aa: CASGQSVYNEQFF
d_call: TRBD1; j_call: TRBJ2-3; v_call: TRBV7-2; clone_size: NA; cdr3_nt: TGTGCCAGCAGCCCGCCGACAGGGGCCCTCACAGATACGCAGTATTTT; cdr3_aa: CASSPPTGALTDTQYF
d_call: TRBD1; j_call: TRBJ1-6; v_call: TRBV15; clone_size: few; cdr3_nt: TGTGCCACCAGATGGGACAGGGCCTCCCATTCACCCCTCCACTTT; cdr3_aa: CATRWDRASHSPLHF
d_call: NA; j_call: TRBJ2-5; v_call: TRBV5-4; clone_size: NA; cdr3_nt: TGTGCCAGCAGCTTGGACGGTGAGACCCAGTACTTC; cdr3_aa: CASSLDGETQYF
d_call: TRBD2; j_call: TRBJ2-7; v_call: TRBV4-2; clone_size: NA; cdr3_nt: TGTGCCAGCAGCCCTCAAGACGGGACTACGTCCTACGAGCAGTACTTC; cdr3_aa: CASSPQDGTTSYEQYF
d_call: TRBD2; j_call: TRBJ2-1; v_call: TRBV13; clone_size: few; cdr3_nt: TGTGCCAGCAGCTTATGGGCTAGCGGGAGCAATGAGCAGTTCTTC; cdr3_aa: CASSLWASGSNEQFF
d_call: NA; j_call: TRBJ1-1; v_call: TRBV4-1; clone_size: NA; cdr3_nt: TGCGCCAGCCGCTCGGGCACTGAAGCTTTCTTT; cdr3_aa: CASRSGTEAFF
d_call: NA; j_call: TRBJ1-5; v_call: TRBV7-8; clone_size: NA; cdr3_nt: TGTGCCAGCAGCTTGATTCCGGGTTTCAATCAGCCCCAGCATTTT; cdr3_aa: CASSLIPGFNQPQHF
d_call: TRBD1; j_call: TRBJ2-7; v_call: TRBV7-4; clone_size: NA; cdr3_nt: TGTGCCAGCAGGAGCCACAGGGGGCGTTACGAGCAGTACTTC; cdr3_aa: CASRSHRGRYEQYF
d_call: NA; j_call: TRBJ1-4; v_call: TRBV28; clone_size: NA; cdr3_nt: TGTGCCAGCAGGCCCGAGACAGCCGTTCGGGAAAAACTGTTTTTT; cdr3_aa: CASRPETAVREKLFF
d_call: NA; j_call: TRBJ2-7; v_call: TRBV27; clone_size: NA; cdr3_nt: TGTGCCAGCAGATCCATAACGGGGAAGAGGTCCTACGAGCAGTACTTC; cdr3_aa: CASRSITGKRSYEQYF
d_call: NA; j_call: TRBJ2-1; v_call: TRBV5-6; clone_size: few; cdr3_nt: TGTGCCAGCAGCTCGAGCCGGCGGACCAGGGCGAATGAGCAGTTCTTC; cdr3_aa: CASSSSRRTRANEQFF
d_call: NA; j_call: TRBJ2-5; v_call: TRBV30; clone_size: NA; cdr3_nt: TGTGCCTGGAGTCTAGGGGGTGGCAGGGTCCGGGAGACCCAGTACTTC; cdr3_aa: CAWSLGGGRVRETQYF
d_call: NA; j_call: TRBJ2-5; v_call: TRBV14; clone_size: NA; cdr3_nt: TGTGCCAGCAGCCAAGGTCCGAACCACATACCAAGAGAGACCCAGTACTTC; cdr3_aa: CASSQGPNHIPRETQYF
d_call: TRBD1; j_call: TRBJ1-1; v_call: TRBV5-4; clone_size: NA; cdr3_nt: TGTGCCAGCAGCTCCCCGGGACAGATGAACACTGAAGCTTTCTTT; cdr3_aa: CASSSPGQMNTEAFF
d_call: NA; j_call: TRBJ1-4; v_call: TRBV7-9; clone_size: once; cdr3_nt: TGTGCCAGCAGCTTAGGAGGGTTGGATGAAAAACTGTTTTTT; cdr3_aa: CASSLGGLDEKLFF
d_call: TRBD1; j_call: TRBJ1-5; v_call: TRBV6-5; clone_size: NA; cdr3_nt: TGTGCCAGCAGCCCCGGTACAGGGGATCAGCCCCAGCATTTT; cdr3_aa: CASSPGTGDQPQHF
d_call: TRBD2; j_call: TRBJ2-7; v_call: TRBV5-1; clone_size: NA; cdr3_nt: TGCGCCAGCAGCCGTTGGACTAGCGGGAGTACCGAGCAGTACTTC; cdr3_aa: CASSRWTSGSTEQYF
d_call: NA; j_call: TRBJ1-5; v_call: TRBV5-6; clone_size: NA; cdr3_nt: TGTGCCAGCAGCCTTGGAGGGGTAAGCAATCAGCCCCAGCATTTT; cdr3_aa: CASSLGGVSNQPQHF
d_call: NA; j_call: TRBJ1-1; v_call: TRBV28; clone_size: NA; cdr3_nt: TGTGCCAGCAGTTCACCTACAGGGAACCCTGAAGCTTTCTTT; cdr3_aa: CASSSPTGNPEAFF
d_call: TRBD1; j_call: TRBJ2-1; v_call: TRBV7-9; clone_size: NA; cdr3_nt: TGTGCCAGCAGCCTACAGGGGGCCGCCTACAATGAGCAGTTCTTC; cdr3_aa: CASSLQGAAYNEQFF
d_call: NA; j_call: TRBJ2-3; v_call: TRBV7-9; clone_size: NA; cdr3_nt: TGTGCCAGCAGCTTATTCGAGGATACGCAGTATTTT; cdr3_aa: CASSLFEDTQYF
d_call: NA; j_call: TRBJ2-7; v_call: TRBV4-1; clone_size: NA; cdr3_nt: TGCGCCAGCAGCTCCGCCCCGGGAACAGACTACGAGCAGTACTTC; cdr3_aa: CASSSAPGTDYEQYF
d_call: NA; j_call: TRBJ1-6; v_call: TRBV5-1; clone_size: NA; cdr3_nt: TGCGCCAGCAGCAGCGACGGAACCAGTAATTCACCCCTCCACTTT; cdr3_aa: CASSSDGTSNSPLHF
d_call: NA; j_call: TRBJ2-6; v_call: TRBV5-1; clone_size: NA; cdr3_nt: TGCGCCAGCAGCTTGGAACCCTCGAGCTCTGGGGCCAACGTCCTGACTTTC; cdr3_aa: CASSLEPSSSGANVLTF
d_call: TRBD2; j_call: TRBJ2-7; v_call: TRBV5-1; clone_size: NA; cdr3_nt: TGCGCCAGCAGCCGCCTAAGCGGGAGACCCTACGAGCAGTACTTC; cdr3_aa: CASSRLSGRPYEQYF
d_call: TRBD2; j_call: TRBJ2-1; v_call: TRBV7-9; clone_size: NA; cdr3_nt: TGTGCCAGCAGCTTAGTTGGGGTAGCGGGAGGTGAGCAGTTCTTC; cdr3_aa: CASSLVGVAGGEQFF
d_call: NA; j_call: TRBJ1-1; v_call: TRBV29-1; clone_size: NA; cdr3_nt: TGCAGCGCCCGAGAACTGGTCTCTGGGCCTGAAGCTTTCTTT; cdr3_aa: CSARELVSGPEAFF
d_call: TRBD2; j_call: TRBJ2-1; v_call: TRBV4-1; clone_size: NA; cdr3_nt: TGCGCCAGCAGCCAACCTAAGGCCCTAGCGGGAGTTCAAGGAGGTGAGCAGTTCTTC; cdr3_aa: CASSQPKALAGVQGGEQFF
d_call: NA; j_call: TRBJ2-1; v_call: TRBV6-5; clone_size: NA; cdr3_nt: TGTGCCAGCAGTTACCCGTACAGTAATGAGCAGTTCTTC; cdr3_aa: CASSYPYSNEQFF
d_call: TRBD2; j_call: TRBJ2-7; v_call: TRBV7-9; clone_size: few; cdr3_nt: TGTGCCAGCAGCCCAGAAGGGACTAGCGATGCCTACGAGCAGTACTTC; cdr3_aa: CASSPEGTSDAYEQYF
d_call: TRBD2; j_call: TRBJ2-2; v_call: TRBV11-3; clone_size: NA; cdr3_nt: TGTGCCAGCAGCTCCCGACTAGCGGGAGGGGCCGGGGAGCTGTTTTTT; cdr3_aa: CASSSRLAGGAGELFF